One sample yielded the 31 T cell receptor beta chains listed below, sequenced in a study of molecular identifiers for immune sequencing clone quantification. TCRdb used MiXCR to reprocess the PCR reads, holding one entry per CDR3 protein. Of more than 550,000 distinct CDR3 sequences in the sample, roughly 25% were seen once. Sequences were obtained from naive CD8+ T cells from blood, with Jurkat cell RNA spiked in. Subset specified: FACS-sorted CD8+CD4-CCR7+CD45RA+ naive T cells. These TCRs come from a human donor in good health. Some libraries in this study had Jurkat cell RNA spiked in.

To note about this clonotype: This may come from a read error, since a much larger clone is one base off. The chain is built from TRBV7-2 and TRBJ2-1, with D perhaps matching TRBD1 (6 bases). Germline values: CDR1 SGHTA, CDR2 FQGNSA. The CDR3 totals 15 residues. As DNA, the CDR3 is TGTGTCAGCAGCTACCGGGACAACTCCTACAATGAGCAGTTCTTC. It yields the protein CVSSYRDNSYNEQFF. The entire variable domain, with the rest obtained from reference TRBV7-2 and TRBJ2-1, is as follows: GAGVSQSPSNKVTEKGKDVELRCDPISGHTALYWYRQSLGQGLEFLIYFQGNSAPDKSGLPSDRFSAERTGGSVSTLTIQRTQQEDSAVYLCVSSYRDNSYNEQFFGPGTRLTVL.

This chain uses TRBV27 with TRBJ2-3; a weak D match, TRBD2 (5 bases). The length of the CDR3 is 12 residues. V was trimmed by 3 bases and J by 14 bases, leaving 15 bases between them. In germline, CDR1 is MNHEY, CDR2 SMNVEV (reference sequence). DNA for the CDR3: TGTGCCAGCAGTTTTAACGGCTGGGAGCTGTATTTT. Its translation is CASSFNGWELYF.

Here the CDR3 DNA reads TGTGCCAGCAGCTTAATCAGGGGGAGCCAACGCTCGAACACTGAAGCTTTCTTT. Its translation is CASSLIRGSQRSNTEAFF. The chain is built from TRBV11-1 and TRBJ1-1; TRBD1 matches 7 bases. The CDR3 runs to 18 residues. CDR1 and CDR2 (germline): SGHAT, FQDESV (reference sequence). The junction had 13 bases not matched to a gene; V was cut back by 2 bases and J by 1 base.

This clonotype was seen at least ten times. The gene calls are TRBV2 and TRBJ1-6; D uncertain. Trimming left V 7 bases short and J 8 bases short, with 6 bases between. Looked up from germline, CDR1 is SNHLY and CDR2 is FYNNEI. This CDR3 region has 11 residues. As DNA, the CDR3 is TGTGCCAGCAAGATCGATTCACCCCTCCACTTT. It encodes CASKIDSPLHF.

Remarks on this clonotype: This may be a read error: a much more frequent sequence differs by one nucleotide. The CDR3 loop is CAWSAQGGTQYF. The DNA of the CDR3 is TGTGCCTGGAGTGCGCAGGGGGGTACGCAGTATTTT. The chain is built from TRBV30 and TRBJ2-3, with D perhaps TRBD1 (7 bases). The germline gives CDR1 GTSNPN, CDR2 SVGIG (reference sequence). The V and J ends lost 1 base and 8 bases respectively, with 10 bases between them. This CDR3 is 12 amino acids long.

This clonotype has at least ten counts. The chain carries TRBV7-2 and TRBJ2-7; 13 bases match TRBD2. Trimming cost V 3 bases and J 2 bases; bases outside gene matches: 10. Germline CDR1 and CDR2: SGHTA and FQGNSA. The CDR3 sequence is 18 residues long. CDR3 protein: CASSFELAGGPLAYEQYF. DNA for the CDR3: TGTGCCAGCAGCTTCGAACTAGCGGGAGGGCCTTTGGCCTACGAGCAGTACTTC. Supplemented by reference TRBV7-2 and TRBJ2-7, the full variable domain reads GAGVSQSPSNKVTEKGKDVELRCDPISGHTALYWYRQSLGQGLEFLIYFQGNSAPDKSGLPSDRFSAERTGGSVSTLTIQRTQQEDSAVYLCASSFELAGGPLAYEQYFGPGTRLTVT.

Note on this clonotype: At one end, the junction sequence differs from germline, possibly due to a read error. The chain uses TRBV9 and TRBJ2-3, with D maybe TRBD2 (6 bases). CDR1 and CDR2 (germline): SGDLS, YYNGEE. The CDR3 sequence is 15 residues long. The CDR3 region has the DNA TGTGCCAGCAGCCCTAGTACCACTAGCACAGATACGCGGTATTTT. It specifies CASSPSTTSTDTRYF.

For this clonotype: A much larger clone differs by one base, so this may be a read error. The chain couples TRBV5-1 to TRBJ2-7; D is ambiguous. The CDR3 length is 13 residues. The germline CDR1 and CDR2 sequences are SGHRS and YFSETQ. Here the CDR3 reads CASSFEVSCEQYF. Here the CDR3 DNA reads TGCGCCAGCAGCTTTGAAGTATCCTGCGAGCAGTACTTC.

Details on this clonotype: A much more abundant neighbour one base away suggests this may be a read error. No conserved phenylalanine or tryptophan is present at the end of the CDR3, so a read error is the likely explanation. The genes are TRBV27 and TRBJ2-7; no clear D. The V and J ends lost 4 bases and 2 bases respectively, with 15 bases between them. CDR1 MNHEY and CDR2 SMNVEV come from the germline V gene (reference sequence). The CDR3 sequence is 15 residues long. This chain's CDR3 is CASSSDPGSAYEQYI. CDR3 coding DNA: TGTGCCAGCAGTTCGGACCCCGGATCCGCCTACGAGCAGTACATC.

The rearrangement joins TRBV29-1 to TRBJ2-7; the D gene could be TRBD1 or TRBD2 (6 bases each). CDR1 SQVTM and CDR2 ANQGSEA come from the germline V gene. V lost 1 base to trimming and J lost 0 bases, with 13 bases between them. The CDR3 has 15 amino acids. DNA for the CDR3: TGCAGCGTTGAAGTACCGGGGGACACCTCCTACGAGCAGTACTTC. It encodes CSVEVPGDTSYEQYF.

This clonotype appeared once. The CDR3 region is CATRGTETQYF. The CDR3 DNA follows: TGTGCCACCAGAGGGACAGAGACCCAGTACTTC. The chain combines TRBV27 with TRBJ2-5; TRBD1 or TRBD2 may be the D gene (5 bases each). CDR1 and CDR2 from the germline V gene are MNHEY and SMNVEV (reference sequence). Trimming removed 10 bases at V and 4 bases at J, with 10 bases between. This CDR3 has 11 amino acids.

To note about this clonotype: It may be a read error: a sequence one base away is much more abundant. The J gene is TRBJ2-5, the V gene TRBV14; TRBD2 matches at 8 bases. This CDR3 is 15 amino acids long. In germline, CDR1 is SGHDN, CDR2 FVKESK. CDR3 sequence: CVSSPRPGGAETQYF. CDR3 nucleotides: TGTGTCAGCAGCCCCCGGCCGGGGGGGGCAGAGACCCAGTACTTC. Using reference TRBV14 and TRBJ2-5 for the parts outside the CDR3, the full variable domain is EAGVTQFPSHSVIEKGQTVTLRCDPISGHDNLYWYRRVMGKEIKFLLHFVKESKQDESGMPNNRFLAERTGGTYSTLKVQPAELEDSGVYFCVSSPRPGGAETQYFGPGTRLLVL.

In the case of this clonotype: This clone may be a read error of a much larger clone one base away. The chain is built from TRBV20-1 and TRBJ1-3, with D unresolved. Germline V gene sequence: CDR1 DFQATT, CDR2 SNEGSKA (reference sequence). The germline V and J ends were trimmed by 4 bases and 0 bases, with 10 bases remaining between them. There are 14 residues in the CDR3. This CDR3 is CSATLVNSGNTIYF. The CDR3 DNA is TGCAGTGCTACGTTGGTAAACTCTGGAAACACCATATATTTT.

Concerning this clonotype: This may stem from a read error, because a much larger clone lies one nucleotide away. V usage is TRBV29-1 and J usage is TRBJ2-1, with 9 bases fitting TRBD1. The CDR3 has 13 residues. CDR1 and CDR2 (germline): SQVTM, ANQGSEA. The CDR3 DNA is TGCAGCGTTGAAGGGACAGGGGTAAATGAGCAGCTCTTC. This codes for CSVEGTGVNEQLF.

The chain recombines TRBV10-2 with TRBJ1-5, with TRBD1 matching over 10 bases. V lost 3 bases, J lost 7 bases, and 6 bases stayed unmatched. Germline V CDR1 and CDR2: WSHSY, SAAADI. There are 15 residues in the CDR3. The CDR3 DNA reads TGCGCCAGCAGTGACGACAGGGGGCCAAGACAGCCCCAGCATTTT. Its translation: CASSDDRGPRQPQHF.

This clonotype was observed many times. The chain links TRBV20-1 to TRBJ2-3; D uncertain. Germline V gene sequence: CDR1 DFQATT, CDR2 SNEGSKA (reference sequence). The V and J ends lost 2 bases and 3 bases respectively, with 9 bases between them. There are 13 residues in the CDR3. The CDR3 region has the DNA TGCAGTGCTAGAAATCTAGAAACAGATACGCAGTATTTT. As protein: CSARNLETDTQYF.

About this clonotype itself: A clone one base away is much larger, so this may be a read error. V and J are TRBV11-2 and TRBJ1-5, with a tentative D call TRBD1 (5 bases). This CDR3 spans 15 amino acids. Per germline, CDR1 SGHAT and CDR2 FQNNGV. CDR3 loop: CASSSQAGENQPPHF. The CDR3 region has the DNA TGTGCCAGCAGCTCACAGGCGGGGGAAAATCAGCCCCCGCATTTT.

For this clonotype: A read error is possible here, since a much larger clone lies one base away. V usage is TRBV6-6 and J usage is TRBJ2-2; 9 bases are shared with TRBD1. The CDR3 has 15 amino acids. The V gene's germline CDR1 is MNHNY and CDR2 SVGAGI (reference sequence). V was pared by 5 bases and J by 3 bases, with 4 bases of the junction left unmatched. CDR3 DNA: TGTGCCAGCAGTATCGGACAGGGGTACACCGGGGAGCTGTTTTTT. Amino acids: CASSIGQGYTGELFF.

Note on this clonotype: Since no conserved phenylalanine or tryptophan closes the CDR3, a read error is the likely cause. CDR3 sequence (DNA): TGCGCCAGCAGCCAAGATTTGACTAACGACCGAGAGACCCAGTACGTC. Translated, it gives CASSQDLTNDRETQYV. The chain combines TRBV4-3 with TRBJ2-5, with a tentative D call TRBD2 (5 bases). V was clipped by 0 bases and J by 4 bases, with 15 bases between them. The germline CDR1 and CDR2 sequences are LGHNA and YSLEER. This CDR3 spans 16 amino acids.

This rearrangement joins TRBV7-9 to TRBJ2-5; D is undetermined. V was clipped by 3 bases and J by 1 base, with 9 bases between them. CDR1 SEHNR and CDR2 FQNEAQ come from the germline V gene (reference sequence). The CDR3 consists of 14 residues. CDR3 nucleotides: TGTGCCAGCAGCTTCCTTGCGCCCCAAGAGACCCAGTACTTC. This sequence encodes CASSFLAPQETQYF.

Many counts were recorded for this clonotype. This sequence joins TRBV7-8 and TRBJ2-3; D remains ambiguous. V lost 7 bases and J lost 7, with 12 bases in between. CDR1 and CDR2 from the germline V gene are SGHVS and FQNEAQ. CDR3 size: 12 residues. Here the CDR3 reads CASTDRGNTQYF. Written as DNA, the CDR3 is TGTGCCAGCACCGACCGAGGAAATACGCAGTATTTT.

Turning to this clonotype: This could be a read error, since a much larger clone is one nucleotide away. This sequence joins TRBV29-1 and TRBJ2-1, with a possible D match to TRBD1 (5 bases). Germline CDR1 is SQVTM and CDR2 is ANQGSEA. V was cut by 6 bases and J by 7 bases, with 10 bases left in between. This CDR3 region has 11 residues. The CDR3 DNA follows: TGCAGCGTCCGACAGCGAAATGAGCAGTTCTTC. Translation: CSVRQRNEQFF.

This clonotype has a count of ten or more. This chain joins TRBV7-9 and TRBJ2-7, with D hard to call. V lost 5 bases and J 0 bases, leaving 8 bases between the germline ends. CDR3 length: 13 residues. Germline V gives CDR1 SEHNR, CDR2 FQNEAQ (reference sequence). The CDR3: CASSRESSYEQYF. The CDR3 DNA reads as TGTGCCAGCAGCCGTGAAAGCTCCTACGAGCAGTACTTC. Full variable domain (outside the CDR3, taken from reference TRBV7-9 and TRBJ2-7): DTGVSQNPRHKITKRGQNVTFRCDPISEHNRLYWYRQTLGQGPEFLTYFQNEAQLEKSRLLSDRFSAERPKGSFSTLEIQRTEQGDSAMYLCASSRESSYEQYFGPGTRLTVT.

With respect to this clonotype: This may be a read error: a much more frequent sequence differs by one nucleotide. J is TRBJ1-1 and V is TRBV7-6; no clear D gene. CDR3 length: 14 amino acids. The V gene lost 4 bases and the J gene lost 0 bases, with 9 bases spanning the gap. CDR1 is SGHVS, CDR2 FNYEAQ, per germline. The CDR3 loop reads CASSYQEMNTEAFF. The CDR3 nucleotides read TGTGCCAGCAGCTACCAAGAAATGAACACTGAAGCTTTCTTT.

The chain recombines TRBV19 with TRBJ2-5; 7 bases map to TRBD1. CDR1 is LNHDA and CDR2 is SQIVND in the germline V gene (reference sequence). V shed 3 bases, J shed 6 bases, and the junction held 4 bases outside the gene matches. The CDR3 loop spans 13 amino acids. DNA of the CDR3: TGTGCCAGTAGTATCACAGGGGCACAGACCCAGTACTTC. Protein sequence: CASSITGAQTQYF.

The V gene is TRBV7-2, the J gene TRBJ2-7, with TRBD1 matching over 8 bases. The germline gives CDR1 SGHTA, CDR2 FQGNSA. CDR3 length equals 15 residues. J lost 2 bases, V lost 8 bases, and 11 bases had no gene match. CDR3 sequence reads: CASGAYRGSTYEQYF. The CDR3 nucleotides are TGTGCCAGCGGCGCCTACAGGGGGTCAACCTACGAGCAGTACTTC.

This clonotype was seen at least ten times. This chain links TRBV5-4 with TRBJ2-5, with D tentatively TRBD1 (6 bases). The CDR3 spans 13 residues. CDR1 and CDR2 (germline): SGHNT, YYREEE (reference sequence). V was clipped by 6 bases and J by 5 bases, with 14 bases between them. The CDR3 nucleotides read TGTGCCAGCAAGTGGGGGCCCGAGGAGACCCAGTACTTC. Its protein product is CASKWGPEETQYF.

The V and J genes are TRBV21-1 and TRBJ1-1. TRBV21-1 is described as a pseudogene. The CDR3 contains 14 residues. The CDR3 reads CASSKAVVNTEAFF. The CDR3 DNA reads as TGTGCCAGCAGCAAAGCGGTAGTGAACACTGAAGCTTTCTTT.

This clonotype showed up many times. The chain links TRBV7-2 to TRBJ2-7; D uncertain. Trimming left V 2 bases short and J 3 bases short, with 2 bases between. Germline V gives CDR1 SGHTA, CDR2 FQGNSA. CDR3 length equals 11 residues. The CDR3 coding sequence is TGTGCCAGCAGCTTATTCTACGAGCAGTACTTC. Protein sequence: CASSLFYEQYF. The full variable domain, its missing parts supplied by reference TRBV7-2 and TRBJ2-7, is GAGVSQSPSNKVTEKGKDVELRCDPISGHTALYWYRQSLGQGLEFLIYFQGNSAPDKSGLPSDRFSAERTGGSVSTLTIQRTQQEDSAVYLCASSLFYEQYFGPGTRLTVT.

Comments on this clonotype: The junction shows a germline mismatch at one end, possibly a read error. CDR3 region: CTSGTSGRVAYNEQFF. The CDR3 coding sequence is TGTACCAGCGGGACTAGCGGGAGGGTGGCCTACAATGAGCAGTTCTTC. The V and J genes are TRBV2 and TRBJ2-1, with TRBD2 identical over 16 bases. The CDR3 totals 16 residues. CDR1 is SNHLY and CDR2 is FYNNEI in the germline V gene.

With regard to this clonotype: This may come from a read error, since a much larger clone is one base off. V gene TRBV7-2 combines with J gene TRBJ1-5; D call uncertain. Looked up from germline, CDR1 is SGHTA and CDR2 is FQGNSA. The CDR3 length is 16 residues. DNA for the CDR3: TGTGCCAGCAGCTTACGAGGAGGGAGTAGCGATCAGCCCCAGCATTTT. Translation gives CASSLRGGSSDQPQHF.